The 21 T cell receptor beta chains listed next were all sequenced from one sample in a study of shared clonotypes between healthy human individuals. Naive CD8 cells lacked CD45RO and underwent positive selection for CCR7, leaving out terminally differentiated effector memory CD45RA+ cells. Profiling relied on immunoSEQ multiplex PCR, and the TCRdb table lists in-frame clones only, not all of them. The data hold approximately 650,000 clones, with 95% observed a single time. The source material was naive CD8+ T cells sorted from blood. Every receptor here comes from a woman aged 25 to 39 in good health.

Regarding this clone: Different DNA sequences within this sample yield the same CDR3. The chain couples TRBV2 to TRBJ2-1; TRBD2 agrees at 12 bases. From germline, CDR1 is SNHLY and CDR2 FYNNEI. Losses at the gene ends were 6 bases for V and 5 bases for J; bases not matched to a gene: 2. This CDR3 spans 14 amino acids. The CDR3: CASRGLAGHNEQFF. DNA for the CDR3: TGTGCCAGCAGAGGACTAGCGGGACACAATGAGCAGTTCTTC.

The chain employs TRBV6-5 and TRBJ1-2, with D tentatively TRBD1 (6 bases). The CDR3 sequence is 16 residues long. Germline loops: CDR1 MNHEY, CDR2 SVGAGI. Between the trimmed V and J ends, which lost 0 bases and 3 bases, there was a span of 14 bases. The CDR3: CASSYSEQGIYYGYTF. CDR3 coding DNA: TGTGCCAGCAGTTACTCGGAACAGGGTATTTACTATGGCTACACCTTC.

The CDR3 loop reads CASSSGWWGYTF. The CDR3 nucleotides are TGTGCCAGCAGTTCCGGTTGGTGGGGCTACACCTTC. V usage is TRBV28 and J usage is TRBJ1-2; no reliable D call. This CDR3 is built from 12 residues. V lost 4 bases and J lost 8, with 11 bases in between. Per the germline V gene, CDR1 is MDHEN and CDR2 is SYDVKM.

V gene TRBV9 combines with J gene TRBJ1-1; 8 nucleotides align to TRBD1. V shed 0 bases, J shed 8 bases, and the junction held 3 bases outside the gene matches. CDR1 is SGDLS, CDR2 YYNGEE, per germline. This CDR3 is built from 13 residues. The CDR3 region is CASSVANRGEAFF. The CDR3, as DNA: TGTGCCAGCAGCGTAGCCAACAGGGGGGAAGCTTTCTTT.

The CDR3 protein is CASSLESSVLSYNEQFF. In nucleotides, the CDR3 is TGTGCCAGCAGCTTAGAGAGTAGCGTACTCTCCTACAATGAGCAGTTCTTC. The V and J genes are TRBV7-9 and TRBJ2-1; possible D gene TRBD2, 5 bases. CDR1 is SEHNR, CDR2 FQNEAQ, per germline (reference sequence). Trimming pared 1 base from V and 0 bases from J, leaving 13 bases between. The CDR3 extends over 17 amino acids.

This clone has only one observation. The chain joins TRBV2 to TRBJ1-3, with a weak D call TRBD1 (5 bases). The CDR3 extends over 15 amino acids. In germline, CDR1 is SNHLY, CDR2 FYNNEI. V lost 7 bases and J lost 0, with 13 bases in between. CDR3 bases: TGTGCCAGCATTCCAGGACAATTCTCTGGAAACACCATATATTTT. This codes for CASIPGQFSGNTIYF.

As DNA, the CDR3 is TGTGCCAGCAGCACCCGATACAGGGGACGCGAGACCCAGTACTTC. This codes for CASSTRYRGRETQYF. The chain has TRBV28 and TRBJ2-5; 7 bases map to TRBD1. The ends lost 6 bases at V and 5 bases at J; junction bases unmatched: 12. The germline V gene encodes CDR1 MDHEN and CDR2 SYDVKM. CDR3 length: 15 residues. The full variable domain, with the rest looked up from reference TRBV28 and TRBJ2-5, is DVKVTQSSRYLVKRTGEKVFLECVQDMDHENMFWYRQDPGLGLRLIYFSYDVKMKEKGDIPEGYSVSREKKERFSLILESASTNQTSMYLCASSTRYRGRETQYFGPGTRLLVL.

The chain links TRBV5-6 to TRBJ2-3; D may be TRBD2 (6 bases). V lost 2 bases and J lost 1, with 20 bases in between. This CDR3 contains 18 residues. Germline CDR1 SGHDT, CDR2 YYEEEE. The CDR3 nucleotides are TGTGCCAGCAGCTTTCTACCGGGAGCTGGAAGAGGCACAGATACGCAGTATTTT. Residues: CASSFLPGAGRGTDTQYF. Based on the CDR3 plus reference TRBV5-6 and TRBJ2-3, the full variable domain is DAGVTQSPTHLIKTRGQQVTLRCSPKSGHDTVSWYQQALGQGPQFIFQYYEEEERQRGNFPDRFSGHQFPNYSSELNVNALLLGDSALYLCASSFLPGAGRGTDTQYFGPGTRLTVL.

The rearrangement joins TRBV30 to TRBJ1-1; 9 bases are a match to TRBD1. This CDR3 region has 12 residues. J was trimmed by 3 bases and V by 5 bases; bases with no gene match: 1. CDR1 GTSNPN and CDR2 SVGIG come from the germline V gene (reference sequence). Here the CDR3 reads CAWGDRDTEAFF. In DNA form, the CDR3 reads TGTGCCTGGGGGGACAGGGACACTGAAGCTTTCTTT.

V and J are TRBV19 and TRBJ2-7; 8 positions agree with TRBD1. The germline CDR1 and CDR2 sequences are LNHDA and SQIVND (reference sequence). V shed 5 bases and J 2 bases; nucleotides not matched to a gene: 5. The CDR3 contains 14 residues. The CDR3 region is CASSLQGAPYEQYF. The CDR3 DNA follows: TGTGCCAGTAGTTTGCAGGGGGCCCCCTACGAGCAGTACTTC.

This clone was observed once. The CDR3 protein is CASSISSPDTQYF. CDR3 coding DNA: TGTGCCAGTAGTATTAGTAGCCCAGATACGCAGTATTTT. J is TRBJ2-3 and V is TRBV19; D unclear. In germline, CDR1 is LNHDA, CDR2 SQIVND (reference sequence). The germline V and J ends were trimmed by 3 bases and 4 bases, with 8 bases remaining between them. The CDR3 contains 13 residues.

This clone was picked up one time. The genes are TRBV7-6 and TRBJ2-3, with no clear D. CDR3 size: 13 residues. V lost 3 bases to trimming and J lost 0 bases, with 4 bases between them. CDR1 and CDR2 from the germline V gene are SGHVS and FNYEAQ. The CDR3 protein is CASSFDSTDTQYF. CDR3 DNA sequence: TGTGCCAGCAGCTTCGATAGCACAGATACGCAGTATTTT.

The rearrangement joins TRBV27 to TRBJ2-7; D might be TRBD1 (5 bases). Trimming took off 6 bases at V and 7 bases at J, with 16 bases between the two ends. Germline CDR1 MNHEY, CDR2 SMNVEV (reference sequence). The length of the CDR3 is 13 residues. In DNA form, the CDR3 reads TGTGCCAGCAGGCCAGGGTACCCGGCAGAGCAGTACTTC. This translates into CASRPGYPAEQYF.

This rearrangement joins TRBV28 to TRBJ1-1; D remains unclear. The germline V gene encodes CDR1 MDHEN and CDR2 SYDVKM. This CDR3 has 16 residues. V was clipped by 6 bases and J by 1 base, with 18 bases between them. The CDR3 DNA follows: TGTGCCAGCAGCCCCCCCCTATCTCGGAGGAACACTGAAGCTTTCTTT. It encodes CASSPPLSRRNTEAFF.

As DNA, the CDR3 is TGTGCCAGCAGCGAAAGCACCTCGCTCAATCAGCCCCAGCATTTT. Translating it yields CASSESTSLNQPQHF. The chain uses TRBV9 and TRBJ1-5, with unresolved D. There are 15 residues in the CDR3. Germline assignment: CDR1 SGDLS and CDR2 YYNGEE. V lost 3 bases, J lost 3 bases, and 13 bases lay in between.

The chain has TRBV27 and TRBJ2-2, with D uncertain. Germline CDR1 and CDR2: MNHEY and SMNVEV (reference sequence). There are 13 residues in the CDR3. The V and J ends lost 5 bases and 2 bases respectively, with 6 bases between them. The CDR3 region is CASSPSNTGELFF. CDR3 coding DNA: TGTGCCAGCAGTCCGTCAAACACCGGGGAGCTGTTTTTT.

CDR3: CASSPTGAREQYF. CDR3 coding DNA: TGTGCCAGCAGCCCGACGGGGGCTAGGGAGCAGTACTTC. The chain employs TRBV9 and TRBJ2-7; D is perhaps TRBD1 or TRBD2 (6 bases each). Trimming took off 4 bases at V and 7 bases at J, with 15 bases between the two ends. The CDR3 extends over 13 amino acids. The germline V gene has CDR1 SGDLS and CDR2 YYNGEE. Supplemented by reference TRBV9 and TRBJ2-7, the full variable domain reads DSGVTQTPKHLITATGQRVTLRCSPRSGDLSVYWYQQSLDQGLQFLIQYYNGEERAKGNILERFSAQQFPDLHSELNLSSLELGDSALYFCASSPTGAREQYFGPGTRLTVT.

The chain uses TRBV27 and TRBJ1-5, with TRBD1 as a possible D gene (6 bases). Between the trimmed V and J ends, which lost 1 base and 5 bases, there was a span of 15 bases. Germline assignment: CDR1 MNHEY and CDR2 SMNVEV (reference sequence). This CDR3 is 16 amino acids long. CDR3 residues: CASSLFSGTTDQPQHF. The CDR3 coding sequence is TGTGCCAGCAGTTTATTTTCGGGGACAACCGATCAGCCCCAGCATTTT.

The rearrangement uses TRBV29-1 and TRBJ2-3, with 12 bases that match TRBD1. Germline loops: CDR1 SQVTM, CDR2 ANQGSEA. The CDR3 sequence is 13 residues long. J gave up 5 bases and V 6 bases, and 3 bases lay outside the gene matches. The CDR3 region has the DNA TGCAGCGTAGGGGACAGGGGGCGAGATACGCAGTATTTT. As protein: CSVGDRGRDTQYF.

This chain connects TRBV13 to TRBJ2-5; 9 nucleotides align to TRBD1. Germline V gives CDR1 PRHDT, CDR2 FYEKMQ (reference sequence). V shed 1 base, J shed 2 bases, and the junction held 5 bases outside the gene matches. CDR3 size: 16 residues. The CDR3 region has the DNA TGTGCCAGCAGCTTAGAAGGGACAGGGCCTCAAGAGACCCAGTACTTC. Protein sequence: CASSLEGTGPQETQYF.

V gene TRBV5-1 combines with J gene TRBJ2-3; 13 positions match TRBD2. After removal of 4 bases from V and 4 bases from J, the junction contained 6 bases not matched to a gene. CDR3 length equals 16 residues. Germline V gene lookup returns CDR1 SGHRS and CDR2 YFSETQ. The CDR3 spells CASSLGTSGTSDTQYF. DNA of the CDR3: TGCGCCAGCAGCCTGGGGACTAGCGGGACCTCAGATACGCAGTATTTT. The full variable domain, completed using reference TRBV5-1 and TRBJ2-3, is KAGVTQTPRYLIKTRGQQVTLSCSPISGHRSVSWYQQTPGQGLQFLFEYFSETQRNKGNFPGRFSGRQFSNSRSEMNVSTLELGDSALYLCASSLGTSGTSDTQYFGPGTRLTVL.